A single sample is the source of the 20 T cell receptor beta chains below, sequenced in a study of patients and donors after allogeneic stem cell transplantation. MiXCR was run by TCRdb on the RT-PCR reads, yielding one entry per CDR3 protein. The sample yields some 880,000 distinct CDR3 sequences, over 15% seen once. The sequencing sample was made of blood, either unsorted or a sorted T cell fraction (not recorded which). The receptors were gathered from a human donor who was either an allogeneic HSCT recipient or a stem cell or donor lymphocyte infusion donor (not recorded which). It is not recorded whose cells these are; they may come from a transplant donor.

This clonotype was seen a few times. In nucleotides, the CDR3 is TGCGCCAGCAGCCGGTTGACAGGGGCTGGGGCCAACGTCCTGACTTTC. Translated: CASSRLTGAGANVLTF. V usage is TRBV4-3 and J usage is TRBJ2-6; 8 bases fit TRBD1. The CDR3 is 16 residues long. V shed 4 bases and J 2 bases; nucleotides not matched to a gene: 4. Germline-derived CDR1 and CDR2 are LGHNA and YSLEER.

This clonotype appeared many times. The rearrangement links TRBV12-3 or TRBV12-4 to TRBJ2-2; 12 positions match TRBD2. After removal of 3 bases from V and 8 bases from J, the junction contained 4 bases not matched to a gene. The CDR3 contains 15 residues. The CDR3 here is CASSLTSGRWGELFF. CDR3 sequence (DNA): TGTGCCAGCAGTTTGACTAGCGGGAGATGGGGGGAGCTGTTTTTT.

V gene TRBV5-1 combines with J gene TRBJ2-5, with 9 positions matching TRBD1. Germline assignment: CDR1 SGHRS and CDR2 YFSETQ. Germline trimming cut 4 bases from V and 2 bases from J; bases unmatched to any gene: 18. The length of the CDR3 is 19 residues. CDR3 sequence reads: CASSAPGTPTGGIQETQYF. The CDR3 DNA sequence: TGCGCCAGCAGCGCACCAGGCACACCGACAGGGGGAATACAAGAGACCCAGTACTTC.

This clonotype has just a few counts. V gene TRBV5-1 combines with J gene TRBJ2-7; 9 bases are a match to TRBD2. Germline trimming cut 7 bases from V and 3 bases from J; bases unmatched to any gene: 8. The germline gives CDR1 SGHRS, CDR2 YFSETQ. The CDR3 consists of 14 residues. The CDR3 here is CASSTSGDLYEQYF. Here the CDR3 DNA reads TGCGCCAGCTCGACTAGCGGTGACCTCTACGAGCAGTACTTC.

CDR3 nucleotide sequence: TGTGCCAGCAGCTCCCCCCGGCCCGGACAGGGCGACAATCAGCCCCAGCATTTT. Encoded protein: CASSSPRPGQGDNQPQHF. The rearrangement joins TRBV11-2 to TRBJ1-5, with 8 bases matching TRBD1. Germline V CDR1 and CDR2: SGHAT, FQNNGV. The length of the CDR3 is 18 residues. V dropped 4 bases and J dropped 3; count of bases not matched to a gene: 14.

This clonotype has a handful of counts. The chain combines TRBV11-2 with TRBJ2-1; 11 nucleotides align to TRBD2. J gave up 6 bases and V 1 base, and 8 bases lay outside the gene matches. There are 17 residues in the CDR3. From germline, CDR1 is SGHAT and CDR2 FQNNGV. The CDR3 DNA reads TGTGCCAGCAGCTTAGGCCCCGGGACTAGCGGTTCCAATGAGCAGTTCTTC. It yields the protein CASSLGPGTSGSNEQFF.

This clonotype was detected many times. The V gene is TRBV12-3 or TRBV12-4, the J gene TRBJ2-3; 7 nucleotides line up with TRBD2. Trimming took 6 bases from V and 2 from J; bases not matched to a gene: 11. This CDR3 contains 16 residues. In DNA, the CDR3 is TGTGCCAGCAGGGGAAAAGCGGGGCTGATCACAGATACGCAGTATTTT. Its translation: CASRGKAGLITDTQYF.

The V gene is TRBV12-3 or TRBV12-4, the J gene TRBJ1-1; unclear D gene. Trimming stripped 3 bases from V and 0 bases from J, with 11 bases between. This CDR3 comprises 15 residues. This CDR3 reads CASSLPPGMNTEAFF. The CDR3 coding sequence is TGTGCCAGCAGTTTGCCACCGGGCATGAACACTGAAGCTTTCTTT.

In its sample, this clonotype was seen a few times. This rearrangement joins TRBV12-3 or TRBV12-4 to TRBJ2-1, with 10 nucleotides matching TRBD1. V lost 7 bases, J lost 9 bases, and 9 bases stayed unmatched. The CDR3 has 14 amino acids. CDR3 protein: CASTLGTGVGEQFF. Here the CDR3 DNA reads TGTGCCAGCACCCTGGGGACAGGGGTGGGTGAGCAGTTCTTC.

In its sample, this clonotype was seen a few times. The genes are TRBV29-1 and TRBJ2-7, with a possible D match to TRBD2 (6 bases). From germline, CDR1 is SQVTM and CDR2 ANQGSEA. V was shortened by 6 bases and J by 7 bases, with 22 bases between the two germline ends. CDR3 length: 14 residues. The CDR3 DNA is TGCAGCGTCCACGTCCCCTCAGGGACTGGTGAGCAGTACTTC. Amino acid sequence: CSVHVPSGTGEQYF.

This clonotype has a handful of counts. The chain employs TRBV5-1 and TRBJ1-1; 9 bases fit TRBD1. V gave up 0 bases and J gave up 1 base; unmatched junction bases: 4. Looked up from germline, CDR1 is SGHRS and CDR2 is YFSETQ. The CDR3 is 16 residues long. As DNA, the CDR3 is TGCGCCAGCAGCTTGGTACAGGGGGCCTGGAACACTGAAGCTTTCTTT. As protein: CASSLVQGAWNTEAFF.

V usage is TRBV7-9 and J usage is TRBJ1-5; D not resolved. CDR1 is SEHNR and CDR2 is FQNEAQ in the germline V gene (reference sequence). Deletions cut 5 bases from V and 6 bases from J, with 17 bases between. CDR3 length: 15 residues. CDR3 region: CASSPTDREGQPQHF. The DNA of the CDR3 is TGTGCCAGCAGCCCCACTGACCGGGAAGGTCAGCCCCAGCATTTT.

This clonotype appeared a few times. The chain carries TRBV6-1 and TRBJ2-6, with D unresolved. Germline CDR1 MNHNS, CDR2 SASEGT. The CDR3 spans 14 residues. The V gene lost 7 bases and the J gene lost 5 bases, with 12 bases spanning the gap. DNA for the CDR3: TGTGCCAGCATGACCCCCTCCCGGGCCAACGTCCTGACTTTC. It codes for CASMTPSRANVLTF.

The gene calls are TRBV20-1 and TRBJ1-1, with TRBD1 matching 8 bases. This CDR3 contains 12 residues. The trim removed 5 bases at V and 5 bases at J, leaving 4 bases unmatched. Germline values: CDR1 DFQATT, CDR2 SNEGSKA (reference sequence). Here the CDR3 DNA reads TGCAGTGCTGATACAGGGGGAACTGAAGCTTTCTTT. Its translation is CSADTGGTEAFF.

This clonotype was seen only a few times. The chain uses TRBV2 and TRBJ1-2; D possibly corresponds to TRBD1 (6 bases). The CDR3 spans 14 residues. From germline, CDR1 is SNHLY and CDR2 FYNNEI. V was pared by 6 bases and J by 8 bases, with 19 bases between. The CDR3 region is CASSAVGGTLGYTF. In DNA, the CDR3 is TGTGCCAGCAGCGCAGTAGGGGGGACCTTGGGCTACACCTTC.

This clonotype was counted between two and nine times. The chain recombines TRBV20-1 with TRBJ2-2; 13 positions agree with TRBD2. V shed 1 base, J shed 7 bases, and the junction held 6 bases outside the gene matches. In germline, CDR1 is DFQATT, CDR2 SNEGSKA (reference sequence). This CDR3 is 16 amino acids long. CDR3 sequence: CSARAKLAGGFGELFF. The CDR3 nucleotides are TGCAGTGCTAGAGCCAAACTAGCGGGAGGGTTCGGGGAGCTGTTTTTT.

The CDR3 sequence is CASSLSVDTEAFF. CDR3 DNA sequence: TGTGCCAGCAGCCTCTCCGTGGACACTGAAGCTTTCTTT. The genes are TRBV9 and TRBJ1-1, with D uncertain. The CDR3 loop spans 13 amino acids. The V gene's germline CDR1 is SGDLS and CDR2 YYNGEE. V was trimmed by 4 bases and J by 3 bases, leaving 10 bases between them.

J is TRBJ2-2 and V is TRBV7-2, with D possibly matching TRBD2 (6 bases). Germline V gene data show CDR1 as SGHTA and CDR2 as FQGNSA. Trimming removed 7 bases from V and 7 bases from J, with 16 bases in between. The CDR3 is 14 amino acids. This chain's CDR3 is CASTLDSRGGELFF. DNA for the CDR3: TGTGCCAGCACCTTGGACTCGCGGGGCGGGGAGCTGTTTTTT.

This clonotype was seen a handful of times. This rearrangement joins TRBV2 to TRBJ1-6; 7 bases are a match to TRBD1. The J segment lost 9 bases and the V segment lost 6 bases, leaving 5 bases of the junction unmatched. The CDR3 is made up of 13 amino acids. Germline V gene data show CDR1 as SNHLY and CDR2 as FYNNEI. CDR3 coding DNA: TGTGCCAGCAGAACAGGGGTTGGTTCACCCCTCCACTTT. This translates into CASRTGVGSPLHF.

This clonotype was counted between two and nine times. The J gene is TRBJ2-1, the V gene TRBV4-1; 12 bases are shared with TRBD2. J lost 9 bases, V lost 4 bases, and 10 bases had no gene match. Germline values: CDR1 MGHRA, CDR2 YSYEKL. This CDR3 has 16 amino acids. CDR3 nucleotides: TGCGCCAGCAGCCCCCGACTAGCGGGAGATCAGGGTGAGCAGTTCTTC. Its protein product is CASSPRLAGDQGEQFF.